Below, 21 T cell receptor beta chains from the same sample are listed, as sequenced in a study of shared clonotypes between healthy human individuals. Sequencing was performed with immunoSEQ multiplex PCR; in TCRdb, only in-frame clones are kept and a portion is missing. Seen here are about 2.1 million clones, about 94% observed once, and the top ten hold about 1.7%. Naive CD8 cells lacked CD45RO, underwent positive selection for CCR7 and left out terminally differentiated effector memory CD45RA+ cells. Sequencing input: naive CD8+ T cells from PBMCs. Receptors originate from a man between 18 and 29 years old in good health. Some clones in this sample may be carry-over from other donors' samples.

The V and J genes are TRBV7-9 and TRBJ2-3; TRBD2 might be the D (6 bases). The V and J ends lost 5 bases and 0 bases respectively, with 15 bases between them. CDR3 length: 16 amino acids. The V gene's germline CDR1 is SEHNR and CDR2 FQNEAQ (reference sequence). The CDR3 here is CASSVSRGASTDTQYF. CDR3 nucleotides: TGTGCCAGCAGCGTAAGCCGCGGGGCTAGCACAGATACGCAGTATTTT.

This clone was seen a handful of times. Relative to the germline gene, one junction end is altered; a read error may explain this. V gene TRBV29-1 combines with J gene TRBJ2-2; 9 bases are a match to TRBD1. The CDR3 sequence is 12 residues long. Germline assignment: CDR1 SQVTM and CDR2 ANQGSEA. CDR3 DNA: TGCAGCGTCGGGGGACAGGGTCCGAGTGTGGTTTTT. Its translation: CSVGGQGPSVVF.

For this clone: The sample carries other DNA sequences with the same CDR3. The chain employs TRBV7-3 and TRBJ2-7; 13 bases line up with TRBD2. The CDR3 runs to 13 residues. With 4 bases clipped from V and 7 bases from J, the junction kept 1 base outside the gene matches. Germline V gene data show CDR1 as SGHTA and CDR2 as FQGTGA. The CDR3: CASSWGLAGEQYF. CDR3 nucleotide sequence: TGTGCCAGCAGCTGGGGACTAGCGGGGGAGCAGTACTTC.

The table lists this clone with a count of one. V is TRBV6-5 and J is TRBJ2-7; D not certain. The CDR3 runs to 12 residues. Germline loops: CDR1 MNHEY, CDR2 SVGAGI. V shed 6 bases and J shed 4 bases, with 10 bases lying between them. This chain's CDR3 is CASRKKGYEQYF. The CDR3 DNA reads as TGTGCCAGCAGAAAGAAGGGATACGAGCAGTACTTC.

The count of this clone is one. V usage is TRBV28 and J usage is TRBJ2-7; 8 nucleotides line up with TRBD1. Germline assignment: CDR1 MDHEN and CDR2 SYDVKM. This CDR3 is built from 13 residues. The J segment lost 4 bases and the V segment lost 5 bases, leaving 4 bases of the junction unmatched. In nucleotides, the CDR3 is TGTGCCAGCAGTCGGACAGGGCGGTACGAGCAGTACTTC. It is translated as CASSRTGRYEQYF.

The rearrangement links TRBV7-2 to TRBJ1-1; D gene ambiguous. CDR1 is SGHTA, CDR2 FQGNSA, per germline. This CDR3 contains 17 residues. V lost 2 bases, J lost 0 bases, and 16 bases lay in between. The CDR3 protein is CASSLRVAPLMNTEAFF. In DNA, the CDR3 is TGTGCCAGCAGCTTACGGGTCGCACCGCTCATGAACACTGAAGCTTTCTTT. The entire variable domain, with the rest obtained from reference TRBV7-2 and TRBJ1-1, is as follows: GAGVSQSPSNKVTEKGKDVELRCDPISGHTALYWYRQSLGQGLEFLIYFQGNSAPDKSGLPSDRFSAERTGGSVSTLTIQRTQQEDSAVYLCASSLRVAPLMNTEAFFGQGTRLTVV.

The chain uses TRBV19 and TRBJ2-2; D is uncertain. CDR1 is LNHDA, CDR2 SQIVND, per germline (reference sequence). This CDR3 comprises 10 residues. V was clipped by 10 bases and J by 7 bases, with 7 bases between them. The CDR3 loop reads CATYYGELFF. The DNA of the CDR3 is TGTGCCACCTATTACGGGGAGCTGTTTTTT. Using reference TRBV19 and TRBJ2-2 for the parts outside the CDR3, the full variable domain is DGGITQSPKYLFRKEGQNVTLSCEQNLNHDAMYWYRQDPGQGLRLIYYSQIVNDFQKGDIAEGYSVSREKKESFPLTVTSAQKNPTAFYLCATYYGELFFGEGSRLTVL.

The chain employs TRBV11-2 and TRBJ2-1, with TRBD1 matching 7 bases. With V trimmed by 1 base and J by 4 bases, 16 bases remained unmatched. The CDR3 spans 19 residues. In germline, CDR1 is SGHAT, CDR2 FQNNGV. The CDR3 spells CASSLAAGGAPQVYNEQFF. As DNA, the CDR3 is TGTGCCAGCAGCTTAGCGGCAGGGGGTGCTCCCCAGGTTTACAATGAGCAGTTCTTC.

The rearrangement joins TRBV21-1 to TRBJ2-1; the table's D call, TRBD1, has no DNA check behind it. TRBV21-1 is termed a pseudogene. This CDR3 is 17 amino acids long. Here the CDR3 reads CASSKADRQGDMDEQFF. The CDR3 DNA reads TGTGCCAGCAGCAAAGCCGATCGACAGGGTGATATGGATGAGCAGTTCTTC.

This chain uses TRBV9 with TRBJ2-1, with TRBD1 matching 10 bases. Germline CDR1 is SGDLS and CDR2 is YYNGEE. This CDR3 spans 13 amino acids. After removal of 7 bases from V and 6 bases from J, the junction contained 4 bases not matched to a gene. The CDR3 nucleotides are TGTGCCAGCGGGACAGGGGACCTCAATGAGCAGTTCTTC. It yields the protein CASGTGDLNEQFF.

The chain links TRBV4-1 to TRBJ2-3; no definite D call. Germline V gene data show CDR1 as MGHRA and CDR2 as YSYEKL. There are 14 residues in the CDR3. Deletions cut 2 bases from V and 2 bases from J, with 8 bases between. CDR3 coding DNA: TGCGCCAGCAGCCAACGAAAAGTCACAGATACGCAGTATTTT. It translates to CASSQRKVTDTQYF.

This chain joins TRBV13 and TRBJ2-7; 7 nucleotides agree with TRBD2. V lost 1 base to trimming and J lost 2 bases; unmatched junction nucleotides: 5. In germline, CDR1 is PRHDT, CDR2 FYEKMQ (reference sequence). CDR3 length: 15 amino acids. The CDR3 loop reads CASSLVSGSTYEQYF. The CDR3 DNA follows: TGTGCCAGCAGCTTAGTTAGCGGGTCGACCTACGAGCAGTACTTC.

This clone was observed a single time. The chain links TRBV5-6 to TRBJ2-3; weak D call: TRBD2 (7 bases). V was cut by 4 bases and J by 0 bases, with 15 bases left in between. Germline CDR1 SGHDT, CDR2 YYEEEE. The CDR3 has 16 amino acids. The CDR3 reads CASSPGRGSSTDTQYF. CDR3 coding DNA: TGTGCCAGCAGCCCGGGGAGGGGGTCGAGCACAGATACGCAGTATTTT.

The rearrangement joins TRBV7-9 to TRBJ2-1, with TRBD2 identical over 9 bases. This CDR3 region has 15 residues. V trimming: 6 bases; J trimming: 6 bases; junction bases outside the gene matches: 9. Germline values: CDR1 SEHNR, CDR2 FQNEAQ (reference sequence). CDR3 sequence reads: CASRFTGTSLNEQFF. CDR3 DNA sequence: TGTGCCAGCAGGTTTACCGGGACTAGCCTCAATGAGCAGTTCTTC.

Remarks on this clone: Within the sample, other DNA sequences also encode this same CDR3. The rearrangement links TRBV9 to TRBJ1-1; D is possibly TRBD1 (6 bases). Germline-derived CDR1 and CDR2 are SGDLS and YYNGEE. This CDR3 has 14 residues. Deletions cut 0 bases from V and 4 bases from J, with 10 bases between. The CDR3 DNA follows: TGTGCCAGCAGCGTAGACGGGGGCTCCACTGAAGCTTTCTTT. It translates to CASSVDGGSTEAFF.

This sequence joins TRBV11-2 and TRBJ1-3; a possible D gene is TRBD1 (6 bases). Trimming removed 4 bases at V and 0 bases at J, with 13 bases between. CDR1 and CDR2 from the germline V gene are SGHAT and FQNNGV. This CDR3 spans 16 amino acids. The CDR3 nucleotides are TGTGCCAGCAGCTCTGCTGGGGGCCCCTCTGGAAACACCATATATTTT. Amino acid sequence: CASSSAGGPSGNTIYF.

This clone appeared a single time. CDR3: CASSLSPGTGYYNEQFF. The DNA for the CDR3 is TGTGCCAGCAGTTTATCCCCCGGGACAGGGTACTACAATGAGCAGTTCTTC. V and J are TRBV27 and TRBJ2-1, with 9 bases matching TRBD1. The V segment lost 0 bases and the J segment 3 bases; nucleotides outside the gene matches: 6. The CDR3 extends over 17 amino acids. Germline V lookup: CDR1 MNHEY, CDR2 SMNVEV (reference sequence).

J is TRBJ2-2 and V is TRBV5-3, with D maybe TRBD1 (6 bases). TRBV5-3 is treated as an ORF (open reading frame) with a function not yet certain. V gave up 4 bases and J gave up 7 bases, with 20 bases separating them. The CDR3 contains 16 residues. CDR3 region: CARSPQRQGWIGELFF. In DNA, the CDR3 is TGTGCCAGAAGCCCCCAGCGGCAGGGGTGGATCGGGGAGCTGTTTTTT.

The chain uses TRBV29-1 and TRBJ1-2; no clear D gene. The CDR3 loop spans 13 amino acids. V lost 0 bases to trimming and J lost 1 base, with 6 bases between them. Germline CDR1 SQVTM, CDR2 ANQGSEA. The CDR3 region is CSVEETGNYGYTF. Here the CDR3 DNA reads TGCAGCGTTGAAGAGACGGGTAACTATGGCTACACCTTC.

Written as DNA, the CDR3 is TGTGCCAGCAGTCCGACAGGGTCAATCTCCGAGCAGTACTTC. This encodes CASSPTGSISEQYF. The rearrangement links TRBV27 to TRBJ2-7, with 7 bases matching TRBD1. There are 14 residues in the CDR3. The germline CDR1 and CDR2 sequences are MNHEY and SMNVEV (reference sequence). V gave up 5 bases and J gave up 6 bases; unmatched junction bases: 10.

For this clone: At the DNA level, this CDR3 is encoded by other sequences in the same sample as well. The chain has TRBV27 and TRBJ1-4; 10 nucleotides line up with TRBD1. The junction had 4 bases not matched to a gene; V was cut back by 5 bases and J by 7 bases. The CDR3 loop spans 14 amino acids. CDR1 and CDR2 (germline): MNHEY, SMNVEV (reference sequence). In DNA, the CDR3 is TGTGCCAGCAGTCCCAGGACAGGGGGTGAAAAACTGTTTTTT. Protein sequence: CASSPRTGGEKLFF. Looking up the rest from reference TRBV27 and TRBJ1-4 gives the full variable domain: EAQVTQNPRYLITVTGKKLTVTCSQNMNHEYMSWYRQDPGLGLRQIYYSMNVEVTDKGDVPEGYKVSRKEKRNFPLILESPSPNQTSLYFCASSPRTGGEKLFFGSGTQLSVL.